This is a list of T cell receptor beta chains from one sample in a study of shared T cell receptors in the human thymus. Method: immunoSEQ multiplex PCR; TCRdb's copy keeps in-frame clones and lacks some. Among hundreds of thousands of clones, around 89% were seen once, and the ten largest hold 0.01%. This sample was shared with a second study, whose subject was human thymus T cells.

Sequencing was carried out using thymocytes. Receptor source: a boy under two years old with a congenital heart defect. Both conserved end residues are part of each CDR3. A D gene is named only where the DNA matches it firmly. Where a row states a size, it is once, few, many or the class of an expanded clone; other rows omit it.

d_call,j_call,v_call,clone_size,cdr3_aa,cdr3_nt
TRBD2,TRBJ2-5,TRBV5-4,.,CASSLAAGEGETQYF,TGTGCCAGCAGCTTGGCCGCGGGAGAGGGAGAGACCCAGTACTTC
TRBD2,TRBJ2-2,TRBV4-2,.,CASSQEGLAGVRGLTGELFF,TGTGCCAGCAGCCAAGAGGGGCTAGCGGGAGTGAGGGGGTTGACCGGGGAGCTGTTTTTT
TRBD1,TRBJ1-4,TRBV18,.,CASSPYRGREEKLFF,TGTGCCAGCTCACCTTACAGGGGGCGAGAGGAAAAACTGTTTTTT
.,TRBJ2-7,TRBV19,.,CASRRHPSSYEQYF,TGTGCCAGTAGGCGACATCCGAGCTCCTACGAGCAGTACTTC
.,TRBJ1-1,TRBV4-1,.,CASSQSLTGSTEAFF,TGCGCCAGCAGCCAGAGCCTTACAGGGAGCACTGAAGCTTTCTTT
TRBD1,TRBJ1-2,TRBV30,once,CAWSEDRGDGYTF,TGTGCCTGGAGCGAAGACAGGGGTGATGGCTACACCTTC
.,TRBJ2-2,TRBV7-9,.,CASSSRTGVADTGELFF,TGTGCCAGCAGCTCCCGGACGGGGGTTGCTGACACCGGGGAGCTGTTTTTT
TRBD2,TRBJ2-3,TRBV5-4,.,CASSLEELAGDADTQYF,TGTGCCAGCAGCTTGGAAGAACTAGCGGGAGATGCAGATACGCAGTATTTT
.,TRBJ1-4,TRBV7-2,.,CASSPPGKLFF,TGTGCCAGCAGCCCCCCAGGCAAACTGTTTTTT
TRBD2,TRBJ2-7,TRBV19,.,CASSLRLAGLPRPYEQYF,TGTGCCAGTAGTCTCCGACTAGCGGGCCTCCCAAGGCCCTACGAGCAGTACTTC
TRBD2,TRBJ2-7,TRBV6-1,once,CASSPGTSGHYEQYF,TGTGCCAGCAGCCCCGGGACTAGCGGGCACTACGAGCAGTACTTC
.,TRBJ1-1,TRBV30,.,CAWSVQGNTEAFF,TGTGCCTGGAGTGTACAGGGGAACACTGAAGCTTTCTTT
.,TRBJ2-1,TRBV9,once,CASSPVSYNEQFF,TGTGCCAGCAGCCCGGTCTCCTACAATGAGCAGTTCTTC
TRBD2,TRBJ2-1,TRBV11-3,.,CASSPGLVGDYNEQFF,TGTGCCAGCAGCCCGGGACTAGTAGGGGATTACAATGAGCAGTTCTTC
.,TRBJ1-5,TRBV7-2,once,CASSLKGPGIWGEHQPQHF,TGTGCCAGCAGCCTAAAGGGCCCCGGAATCTGGGGGGAACATCAGCCCCAGCATTTT
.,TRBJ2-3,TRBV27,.,CASNYGRSTDTQYF,TGTGCCAGCAATTACGGGAGAAGTACAGATACGCAGTATTTT
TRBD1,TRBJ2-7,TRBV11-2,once,CASSLSRTGGGYEQYF,TGTGCCAGCAGCTTAAGTAGGACAGGGGGCGGATACGAGCAGTACTTC
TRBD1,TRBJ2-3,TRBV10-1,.,CASSESNRGLVTDTQYF,TGCGCCAGCAGTGAGTCCAACAGGGGATTGGTCACAGATACGCAGTATTTT
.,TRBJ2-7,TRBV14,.,CASSQDRSGEQYF,TGTGCCAGCAGCCAAGATCGGTCGGGAGAGCAGTACTTC
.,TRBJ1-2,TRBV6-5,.,CASSPRDIHNYGYTF,TGTGCCAGCAGCCCCCGGGACATCCACAACTATGGCTACACCTTC
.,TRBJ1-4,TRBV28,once,CASSLCGRKNEKLFF,TGTGCCAGCAGTTTATGTGGCAGGAAGAATGAAAAACTGTTTTTT
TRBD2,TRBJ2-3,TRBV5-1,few,CASSLTAGGPGDTQYF,TGCGCCAGCAGCTTAACGGCGGGAGGGCCTGGGGATACGCAGTATTTT
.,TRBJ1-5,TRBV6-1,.,CASSEARGYQPQHF,TGTGCCAGCAGTGAAGCAAGGGGCTATCAGCCCCAGCATTTT
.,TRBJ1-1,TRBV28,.,CASSSPPVRGRTEAFF,TGTGCCAGCAGTTCGCCCCCCGTTAGGGGAAGAACTGAAGCTTTCTTT
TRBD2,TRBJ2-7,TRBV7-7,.,CASSVGEGTYEQYF,TGTGCTAGCAGCGTGGGGGAGGGCACCTACGAGCAGTACTTC
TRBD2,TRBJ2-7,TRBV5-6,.,CASTLGGSSYEQYF,TGTGCCAGTACTCTGGGCGGGAGCTCCTACGAGCAGTACTTC
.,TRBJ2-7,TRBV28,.,CASSLRQAYSYEQYF,TGTGCCAGCAGTTTAAGGCAGGCCTACTCCTACGAGCAGTACTTC
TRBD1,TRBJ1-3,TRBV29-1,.,CSVVTGALPGNTIYF,TGCAGCGTGGTGACAGGGGCGCTCCCTGGAAACACCATATATTTT
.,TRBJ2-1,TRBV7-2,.,CASSPSRPGEQFF,TGTGCCAGCAGCCCGTCCCGACCCGGGGAGCAGTTCTTC
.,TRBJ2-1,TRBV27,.,CASSLELEQFF,TGTGCCAGCAGTTTAGAGCTGGAGCAGTTCTTC
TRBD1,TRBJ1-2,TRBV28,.,CASSLKLSRDRFPYGYTF,TGTGCCAGCAGTTTAAAACTCTCCCGGGACAGGTTTCCCTATGGCTACACCTTC
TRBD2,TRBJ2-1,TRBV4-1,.,CASSQGPHERTRRNIEQFF,TGCGCCAGCAGCCAAGGCCCCCATGAACGGACTAGGAGAAACATTGAGCAGTTCTTC
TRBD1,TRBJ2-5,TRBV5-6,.,CASNLQGAGETQYF,TGTGCCAGCAACCTACAGGGGGCAGGAGAGACCCAGTACTTC
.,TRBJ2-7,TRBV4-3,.,CASSQGLESYEQYF,TGCGCCAGCAGCCAAGGACTAGAATCCTACGAGCAGTACTTC
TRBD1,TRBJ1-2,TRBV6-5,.,CASDRDVYGYTF,TGTGCCAGCGACAGGGATGTTTACGGCTACACCTTC
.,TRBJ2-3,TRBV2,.,CASRHGRLDTQYF,TGTGCCAGCAGACATGGGCGTTTAGATACGCAGTATTTT
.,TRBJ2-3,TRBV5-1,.,CASTRDSTDTQYF,TGCGCCAGCACCAGGGATTCCACAGATACGCAGTATTTT
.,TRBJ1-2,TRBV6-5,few,CASSYSATGQSGYTF,TGTGCCAGCAGTTACTCTGCCACAGGGCAGAGTGGCTACACCTTC
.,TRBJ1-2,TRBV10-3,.,CAISESKRGGNYGYTF,TGTGCCATCAGTGAGTCGAAAAGGGGAGGTAACTATGGCTACACCTTC
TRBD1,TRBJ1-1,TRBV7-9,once,CASSFSTGVNTEAFF,TGTGCCAGCAGCTTCAGCACAGGGGTGAACACTGAAGCTTTCTTT
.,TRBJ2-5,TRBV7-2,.,CASSSEPWAPWPQETQYF,TGTGCCAGCAGCTCAGAACCGTGGGCGCCTTGGCCCCAAGAGACCCAGTACTTC
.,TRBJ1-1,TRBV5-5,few,CASIVKGVFGEAFF,TGTGCCAGCATAGTGAAGGGAGTTTTTGGTGAAGCTTTCTTT
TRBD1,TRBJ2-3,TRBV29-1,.,CSASSDRGRLPSTDTQYF,TGCAGCGCCTCTTCCGACAGGGGGCGCCTCCCCTCCACAGATACGCAGTATTTT
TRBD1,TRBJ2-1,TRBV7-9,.,CATPTGGDNEQFF,TGTGCCACCCCGACAGGGGGAGACAATGAGCAGTTCTTC
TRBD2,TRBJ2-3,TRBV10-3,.,CATKGLPGLAGNTDTQYF,TGTGCCACCAAGGGCCTCCCGGGACTAGCGGGAAACACAGATACGCAGTATTTT
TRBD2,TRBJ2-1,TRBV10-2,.,CASSEVTSAHNEQFF,TGCGCCAGCAGTGAGGTGACTAGCGCCCACAATGAGCAGTTCTTC
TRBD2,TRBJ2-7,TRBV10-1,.,CASSESQRTSGGSYEQYF,TGCGCCAGCAGTGAGTCGCAGAGGACTAGCGGGGGCTCCTACGAGCAGTACTTC
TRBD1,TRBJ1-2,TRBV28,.,CASRPPGGRSYGYTF,TGTGCCAGCAGACCCCCAGGGGGACGTAGCTATGGCTACACCTTC
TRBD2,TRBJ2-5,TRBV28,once,CASSPQDSGIPAETQYF,TGTGCCAGCAGTCCCCAGGATAGCGGGATTCCGGCGGAGACCCAGTACTTC
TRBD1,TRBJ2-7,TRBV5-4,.,CASSLGRTGSHEQYF,TGTGCCAGCAGCTTGGGAAGGACAGGGAGTCACGAGCAGTACTTC
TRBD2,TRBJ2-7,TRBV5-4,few,CASRLESELAGVSRNEQYF,TGTGCCAGCAGGCTTGAGAGCGAACTAGCGGGAGTCTCCCGGAACGAGCAGTACTTC
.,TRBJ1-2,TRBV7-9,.,CASSSTTSGYTF,TGTGCCAGCAGCTCAACGACATCTGGCTACACCTTC
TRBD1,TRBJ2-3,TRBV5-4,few,CASSGGPGQGLDTQYF,TGTGCCAGCAGCGGGGGCCCGGGACAGGGTTTAGATACGCAGTATTTT
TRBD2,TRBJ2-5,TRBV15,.,CATSRVDRGGEQYF,TGTGCCACCAGCAGAGTAGATCGGGGAGGGGAGCAGTACTTC